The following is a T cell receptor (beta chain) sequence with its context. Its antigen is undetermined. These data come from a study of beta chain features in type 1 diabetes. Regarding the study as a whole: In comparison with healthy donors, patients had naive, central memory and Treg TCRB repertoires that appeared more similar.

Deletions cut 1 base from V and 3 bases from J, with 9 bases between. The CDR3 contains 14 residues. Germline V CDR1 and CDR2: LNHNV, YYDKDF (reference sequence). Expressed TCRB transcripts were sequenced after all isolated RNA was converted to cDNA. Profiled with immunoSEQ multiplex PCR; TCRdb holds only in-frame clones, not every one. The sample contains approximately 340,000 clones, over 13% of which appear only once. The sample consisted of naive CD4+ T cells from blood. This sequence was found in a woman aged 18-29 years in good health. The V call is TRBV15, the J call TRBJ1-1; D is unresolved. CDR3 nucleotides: TGTGCCACCAGCAGAGTGGTCGGGTACACTGAAGCTTTCTTT. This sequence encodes CATSRVVGYTEAFF. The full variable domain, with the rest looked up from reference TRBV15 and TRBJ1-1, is DAMVIQNPRYQVTQFGKPVTLSCSQTLNHNVMYWYQQKSSQAPKLLFHYYDKDFNNEADTPDNFQSRRPNTSFCFLDIRSPGLGDTAMYLCATSRVVGYTEAFFGQGTRLTVV.